This TCR beta chain was identified during a study of post-analysis software for immune sequencing data. Findings of the study overall: Five or six TRBV segments, TRBV5-6, TRBV5-1 and TRBV20-1 among them, were found more frequent in patients than controls. The study found significantly lower normalized Chao1 diversity in multiple sclerosis patients than in controls.

Unique molecular identifiers were built into the TCR beta cDNA libraries. TCRdb called the PCR reads again in MiXCR, with one record for every CDR3 protein. The table lists approximately 690,000 distinct CDR3 sequences, around 64% of them singletons. With regard to this clonotype: The antigen remains undetermined.

CDR1 and CDR2 (germline): SEHNR, FQNEAQ (reference sequence). V lost 5 bases and J lost 5; bases outside the gene matches: 15. This CDR3 has 17 amino acids. The rearrangement links TRBV7-9 to TRBJ2-1; TRBD2 matches 7 bases. Input material: blood. The clonotype comes from a girl under 10 years old with multiple sclerosis. Written as DNA, the CDR3 is TGTGCCAGCAGCCCCGGCCCGCGGGCGGGAGTCCACAATGAGCAGTTCTTC. Translated: CASSPGPRAGVHNEQFF.